This paragraph reports one T cell receptor beta chain. Its antigen is unknown. At minimum, one pre-ART and two post-ART PBMC samples were obtained from each donor. The data originate from a study of long-term antiretroviral therapy in people with HIV. General study findings and limits: HIV repertoires had narrower CDR3 length ranges than controls.

At the survey level, the v3.0 immunoSEQ assay was run. Measured with immunoSEQ multiplex PCR; TCRdb has only the in-frame clones, and not every one. Of 30,000 to 40,000 clones listed, around 82% are singletons. This CDR3 has 15 residues. The germline CDR1 and CDR2 sequences are MNHNS and SASEGT. V gave up 9 bases and J gave up 5 bases, with 23 bases separating them. J is TRBJ2-7 and V is TRBV6-1; perhaps TRBD2 as D (7 bases). The TCR originated in a man aged 18 to 30 with HIV. The input for sequencing was unsorted PBMCs, taken 0.4 years before starting antiretroviral therapy. The CDR3 protein is CASEREGGTENEQYF. CDR3 DNA sequence: TGTGCCAGTGAAAGGGAGGGGGGCACTGAGAACGAGCAGTACTTC.